This TCR beta chain appears in the sequencing data of a study of T cells in Graves' hyperthyroidism and ophthalmopathy. Using RNA transcripts as the source, TCR beta CDR3 regions were amplified. First-round RT-PCR targeting the TCR CDR3 was performed with the HTBI primer set. One entry per CDR3 protein results from TCRdb running MiXCR on the multiplex PCR reads. The top ten hold about 4% of the sample, which has approximately 610,000 distinct CDR3 sequences, approximately 15% seen once. J lost 0 bases, V lost 2 bases, and 4 bases had no gene match. The CDR3 consists of 16 residues. Clinical symptoms, serum thyroxine, TRAb, thyroid ultrasound and orbital computed tomography established diagnosis.

The chain has TRBV6-7 and TRBJ2-4; 7 nucleotides agree with TRBD1. TRBV6-7 is noted as an ORF with a role that remains uncertain. The sequence derives from a woman in her 40s with Graves' ophthalmopathy. Sequenced material: blood. The CDR3 is CASSYPGTEAKNIQYF. The CDR3 nucleotides are TGTGCCAGCAGTTACCCAGGGACAGAAGCCAAAAACATTCAGTACTTC.